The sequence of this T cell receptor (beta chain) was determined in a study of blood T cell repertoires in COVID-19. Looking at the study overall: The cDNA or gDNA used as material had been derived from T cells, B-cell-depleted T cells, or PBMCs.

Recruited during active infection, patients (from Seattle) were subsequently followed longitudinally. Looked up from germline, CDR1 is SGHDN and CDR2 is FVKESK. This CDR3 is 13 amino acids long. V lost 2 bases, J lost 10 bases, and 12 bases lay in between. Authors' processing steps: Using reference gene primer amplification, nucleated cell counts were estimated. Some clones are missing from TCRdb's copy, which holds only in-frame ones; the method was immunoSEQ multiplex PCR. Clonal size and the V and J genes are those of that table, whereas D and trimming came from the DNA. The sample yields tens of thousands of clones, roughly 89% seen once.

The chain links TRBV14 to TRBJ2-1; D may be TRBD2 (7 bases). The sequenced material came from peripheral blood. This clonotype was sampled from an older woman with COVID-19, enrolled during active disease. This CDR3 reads CASSQWGGPEQFF. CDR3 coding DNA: TGTGCCAGCAGCCAATGGGGGGGGCCGGAGCAGTTCTTC.